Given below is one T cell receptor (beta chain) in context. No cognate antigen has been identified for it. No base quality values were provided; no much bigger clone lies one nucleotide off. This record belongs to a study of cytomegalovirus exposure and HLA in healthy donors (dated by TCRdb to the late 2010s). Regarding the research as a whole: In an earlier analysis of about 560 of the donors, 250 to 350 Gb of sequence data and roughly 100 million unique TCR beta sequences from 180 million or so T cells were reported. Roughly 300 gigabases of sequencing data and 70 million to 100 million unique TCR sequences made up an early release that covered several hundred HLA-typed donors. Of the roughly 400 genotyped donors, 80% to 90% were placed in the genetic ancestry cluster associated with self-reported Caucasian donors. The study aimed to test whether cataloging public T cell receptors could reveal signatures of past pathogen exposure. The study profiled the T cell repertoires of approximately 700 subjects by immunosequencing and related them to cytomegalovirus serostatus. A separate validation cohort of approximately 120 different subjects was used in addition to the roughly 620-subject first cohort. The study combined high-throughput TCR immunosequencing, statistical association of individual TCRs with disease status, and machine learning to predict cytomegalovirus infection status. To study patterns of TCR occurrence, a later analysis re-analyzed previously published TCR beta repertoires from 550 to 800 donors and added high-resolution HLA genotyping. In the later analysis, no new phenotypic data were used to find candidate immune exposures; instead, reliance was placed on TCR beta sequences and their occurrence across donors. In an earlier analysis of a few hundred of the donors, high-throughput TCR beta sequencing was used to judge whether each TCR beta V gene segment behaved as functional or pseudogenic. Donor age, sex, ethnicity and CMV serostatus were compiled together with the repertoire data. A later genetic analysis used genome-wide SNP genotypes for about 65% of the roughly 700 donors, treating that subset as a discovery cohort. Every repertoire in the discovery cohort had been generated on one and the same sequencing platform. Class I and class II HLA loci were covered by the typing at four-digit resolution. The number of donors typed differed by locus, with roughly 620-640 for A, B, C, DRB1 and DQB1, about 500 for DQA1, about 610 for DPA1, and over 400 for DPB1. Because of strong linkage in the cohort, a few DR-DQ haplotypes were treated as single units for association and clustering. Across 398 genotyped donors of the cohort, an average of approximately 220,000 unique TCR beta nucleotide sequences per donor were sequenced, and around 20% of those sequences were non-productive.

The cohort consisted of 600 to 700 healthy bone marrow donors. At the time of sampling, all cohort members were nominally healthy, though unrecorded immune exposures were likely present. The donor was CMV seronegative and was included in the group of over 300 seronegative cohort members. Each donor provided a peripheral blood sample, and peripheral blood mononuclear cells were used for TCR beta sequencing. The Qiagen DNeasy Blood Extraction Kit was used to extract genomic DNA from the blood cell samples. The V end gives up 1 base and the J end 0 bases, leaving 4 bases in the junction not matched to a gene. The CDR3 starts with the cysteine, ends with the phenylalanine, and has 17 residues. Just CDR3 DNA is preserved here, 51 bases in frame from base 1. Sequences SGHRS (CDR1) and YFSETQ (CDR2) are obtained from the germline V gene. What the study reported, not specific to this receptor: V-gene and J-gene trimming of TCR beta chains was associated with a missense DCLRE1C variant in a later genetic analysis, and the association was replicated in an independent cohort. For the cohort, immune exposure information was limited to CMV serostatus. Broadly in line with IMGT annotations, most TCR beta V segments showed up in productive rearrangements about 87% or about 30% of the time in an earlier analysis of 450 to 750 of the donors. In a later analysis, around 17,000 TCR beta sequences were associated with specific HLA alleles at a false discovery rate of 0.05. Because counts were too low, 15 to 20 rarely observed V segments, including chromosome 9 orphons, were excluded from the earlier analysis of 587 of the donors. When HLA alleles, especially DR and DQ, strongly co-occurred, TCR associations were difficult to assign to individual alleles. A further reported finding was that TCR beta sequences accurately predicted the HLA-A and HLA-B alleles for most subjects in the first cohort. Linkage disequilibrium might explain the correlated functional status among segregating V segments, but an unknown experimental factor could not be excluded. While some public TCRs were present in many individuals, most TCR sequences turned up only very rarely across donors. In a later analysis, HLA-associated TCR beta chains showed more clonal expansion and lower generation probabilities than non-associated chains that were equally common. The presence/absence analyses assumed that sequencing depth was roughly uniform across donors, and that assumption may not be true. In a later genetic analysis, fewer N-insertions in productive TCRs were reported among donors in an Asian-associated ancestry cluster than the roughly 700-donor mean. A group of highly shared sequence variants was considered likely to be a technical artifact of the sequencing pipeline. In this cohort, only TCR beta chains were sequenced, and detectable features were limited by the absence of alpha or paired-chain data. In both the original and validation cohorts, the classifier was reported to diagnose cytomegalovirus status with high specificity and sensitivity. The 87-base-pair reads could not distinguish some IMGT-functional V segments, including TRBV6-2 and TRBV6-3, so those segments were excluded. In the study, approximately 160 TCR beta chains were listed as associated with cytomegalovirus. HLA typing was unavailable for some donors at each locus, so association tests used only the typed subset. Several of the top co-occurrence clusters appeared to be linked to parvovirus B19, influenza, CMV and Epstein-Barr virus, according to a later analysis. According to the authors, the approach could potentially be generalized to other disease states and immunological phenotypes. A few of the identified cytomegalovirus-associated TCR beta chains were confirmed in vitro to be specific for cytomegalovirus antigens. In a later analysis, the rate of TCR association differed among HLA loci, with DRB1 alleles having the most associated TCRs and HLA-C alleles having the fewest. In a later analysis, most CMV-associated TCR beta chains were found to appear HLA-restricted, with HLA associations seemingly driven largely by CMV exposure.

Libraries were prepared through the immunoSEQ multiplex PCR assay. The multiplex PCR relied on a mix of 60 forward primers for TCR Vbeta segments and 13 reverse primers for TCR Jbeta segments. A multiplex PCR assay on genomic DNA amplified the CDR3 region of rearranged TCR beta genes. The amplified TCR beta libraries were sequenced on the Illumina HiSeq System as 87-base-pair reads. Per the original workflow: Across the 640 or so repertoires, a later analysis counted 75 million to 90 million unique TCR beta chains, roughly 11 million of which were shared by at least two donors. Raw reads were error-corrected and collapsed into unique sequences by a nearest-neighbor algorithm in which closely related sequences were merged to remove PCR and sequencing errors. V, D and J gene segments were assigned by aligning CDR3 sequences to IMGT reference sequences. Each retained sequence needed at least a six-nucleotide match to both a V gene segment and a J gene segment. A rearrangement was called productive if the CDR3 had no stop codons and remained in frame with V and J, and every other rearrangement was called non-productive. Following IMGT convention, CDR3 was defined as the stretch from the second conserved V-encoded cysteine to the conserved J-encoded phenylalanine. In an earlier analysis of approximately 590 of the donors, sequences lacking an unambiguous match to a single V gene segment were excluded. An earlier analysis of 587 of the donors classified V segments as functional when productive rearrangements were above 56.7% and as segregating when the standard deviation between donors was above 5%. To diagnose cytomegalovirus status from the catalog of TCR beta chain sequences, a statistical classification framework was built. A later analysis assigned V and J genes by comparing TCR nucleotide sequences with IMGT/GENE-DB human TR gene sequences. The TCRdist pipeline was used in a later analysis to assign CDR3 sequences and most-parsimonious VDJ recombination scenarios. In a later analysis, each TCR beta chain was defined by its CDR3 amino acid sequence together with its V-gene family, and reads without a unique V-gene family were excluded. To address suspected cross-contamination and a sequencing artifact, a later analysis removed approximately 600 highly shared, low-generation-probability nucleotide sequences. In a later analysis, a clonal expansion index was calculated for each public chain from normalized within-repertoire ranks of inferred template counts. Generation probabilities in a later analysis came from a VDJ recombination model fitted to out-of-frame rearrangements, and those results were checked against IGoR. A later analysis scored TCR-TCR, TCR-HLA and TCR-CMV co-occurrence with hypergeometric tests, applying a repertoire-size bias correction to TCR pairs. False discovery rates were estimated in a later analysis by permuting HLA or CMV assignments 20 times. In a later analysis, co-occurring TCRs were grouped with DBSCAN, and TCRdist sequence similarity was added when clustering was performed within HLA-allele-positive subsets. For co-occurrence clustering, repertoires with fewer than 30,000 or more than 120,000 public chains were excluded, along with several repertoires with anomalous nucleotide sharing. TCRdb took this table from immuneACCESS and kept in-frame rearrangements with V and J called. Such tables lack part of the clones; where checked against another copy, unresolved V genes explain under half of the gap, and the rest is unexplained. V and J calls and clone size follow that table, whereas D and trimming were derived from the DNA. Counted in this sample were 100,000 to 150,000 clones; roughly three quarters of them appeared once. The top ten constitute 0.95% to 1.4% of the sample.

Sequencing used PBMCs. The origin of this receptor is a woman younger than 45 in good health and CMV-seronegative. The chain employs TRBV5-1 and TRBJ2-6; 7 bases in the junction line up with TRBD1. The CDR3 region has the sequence CASSLYAGGSGANVLTF. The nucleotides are TGCGCCAGCAGCTTGTATGCAGGGGGCTCTGGGGCCAACGTCCTGACTTTC.